The clone carrying this T cell receptor beta chain has a single count. Its antigen is not identified. This entry is derived from a study of siplizumab effects on memory and regulatory T cells. This table comes from immunoSEQ multiplex PCR, and its TCRdb copy is limited to in-frame clones, with some not included. In the table there are over 95,000 clones, 90% to 95% of which are singletons. Study outcomes and limitations: Naive T cells looked more diverse than memory cells and looked like major alloresponse contributors.

The V end was cut by 4 bases, the J end by 0 bases, with 9 bases between. This CDR3 is 14 amino acids long. Germline CDR1 SNHLY, CDR2 FYNNEI. The material sequenced was non-Treg CD4+ T cells sorted from blood. The chain employs TRBV2 and TRBJ1-1; D gene uncertain. This TCR came from a human donor in good health. The CDR3 DNA is TGTGCCAGCAGTGTGGAACAGTTGAACACTGAAGCTTTCTTT. This gives the protein CASSVEQLNTEAFF.